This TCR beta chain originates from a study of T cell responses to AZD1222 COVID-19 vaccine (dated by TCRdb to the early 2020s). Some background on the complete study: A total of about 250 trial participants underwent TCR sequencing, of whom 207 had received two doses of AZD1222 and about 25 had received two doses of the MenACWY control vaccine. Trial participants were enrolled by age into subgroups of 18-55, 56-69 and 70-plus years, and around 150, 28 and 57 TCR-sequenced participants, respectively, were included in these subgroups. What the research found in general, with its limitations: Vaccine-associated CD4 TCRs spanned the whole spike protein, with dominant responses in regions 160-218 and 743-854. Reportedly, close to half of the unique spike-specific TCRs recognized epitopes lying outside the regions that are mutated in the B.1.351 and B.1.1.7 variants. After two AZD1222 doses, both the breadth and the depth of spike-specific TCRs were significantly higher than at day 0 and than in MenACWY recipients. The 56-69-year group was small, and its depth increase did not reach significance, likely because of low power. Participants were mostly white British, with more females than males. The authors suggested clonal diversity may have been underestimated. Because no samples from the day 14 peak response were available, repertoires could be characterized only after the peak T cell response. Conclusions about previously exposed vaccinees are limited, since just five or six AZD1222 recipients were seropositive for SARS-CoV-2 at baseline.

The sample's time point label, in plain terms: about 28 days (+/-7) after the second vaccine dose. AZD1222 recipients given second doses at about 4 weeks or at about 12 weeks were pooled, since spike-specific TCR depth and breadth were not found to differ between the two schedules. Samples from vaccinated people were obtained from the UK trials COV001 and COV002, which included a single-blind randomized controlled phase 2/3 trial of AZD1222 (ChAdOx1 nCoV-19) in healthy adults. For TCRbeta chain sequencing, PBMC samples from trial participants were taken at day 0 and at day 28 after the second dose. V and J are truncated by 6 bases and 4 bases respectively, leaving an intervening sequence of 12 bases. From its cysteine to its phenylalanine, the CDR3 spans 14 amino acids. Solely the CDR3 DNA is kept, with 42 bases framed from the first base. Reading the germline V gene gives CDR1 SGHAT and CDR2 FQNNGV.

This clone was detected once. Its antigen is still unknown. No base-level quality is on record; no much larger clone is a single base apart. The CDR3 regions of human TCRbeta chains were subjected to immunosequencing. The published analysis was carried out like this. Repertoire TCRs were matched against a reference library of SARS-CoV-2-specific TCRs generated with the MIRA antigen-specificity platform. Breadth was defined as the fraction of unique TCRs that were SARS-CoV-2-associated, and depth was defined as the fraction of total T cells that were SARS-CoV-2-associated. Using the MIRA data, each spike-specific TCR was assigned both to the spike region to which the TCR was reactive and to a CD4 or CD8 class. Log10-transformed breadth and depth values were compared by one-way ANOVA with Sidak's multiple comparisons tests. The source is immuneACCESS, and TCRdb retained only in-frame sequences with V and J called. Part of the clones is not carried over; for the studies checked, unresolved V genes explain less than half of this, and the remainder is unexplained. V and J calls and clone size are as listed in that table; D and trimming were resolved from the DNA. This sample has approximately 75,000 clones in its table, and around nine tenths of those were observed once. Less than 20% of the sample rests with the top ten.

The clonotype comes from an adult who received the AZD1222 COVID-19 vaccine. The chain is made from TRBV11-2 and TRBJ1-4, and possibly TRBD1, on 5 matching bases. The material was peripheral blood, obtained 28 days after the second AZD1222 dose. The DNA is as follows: TGTGCCAGCAGTGGGGGACTCAGTAATGAAAAACTGTTTTTT. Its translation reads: CASSGGLSNEKLFF.